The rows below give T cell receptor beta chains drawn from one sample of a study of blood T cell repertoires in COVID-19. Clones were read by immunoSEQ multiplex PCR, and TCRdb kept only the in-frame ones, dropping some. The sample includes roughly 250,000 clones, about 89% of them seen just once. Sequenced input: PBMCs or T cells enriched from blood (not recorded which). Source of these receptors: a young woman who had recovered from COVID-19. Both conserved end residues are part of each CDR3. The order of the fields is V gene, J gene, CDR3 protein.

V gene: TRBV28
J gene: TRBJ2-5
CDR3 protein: CASSLEGAQETQYF

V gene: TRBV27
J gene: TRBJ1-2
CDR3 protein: CASSTSPGQGLGSGYGYTF

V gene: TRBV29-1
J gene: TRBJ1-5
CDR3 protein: CSVVLGSNQPQHF

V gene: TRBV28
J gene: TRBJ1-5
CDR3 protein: CASDPGGSNQPQHF

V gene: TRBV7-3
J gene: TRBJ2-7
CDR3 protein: CASSKRLGWEQYF

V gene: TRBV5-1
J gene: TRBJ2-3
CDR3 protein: CASSLEPGGPKADTQYF

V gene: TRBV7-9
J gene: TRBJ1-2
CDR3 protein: CASSLQGADGYTF

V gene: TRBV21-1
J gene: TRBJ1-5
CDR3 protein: CASSKRAGERIRNQPQHF

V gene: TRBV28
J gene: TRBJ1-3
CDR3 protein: CASSDGQGRDF

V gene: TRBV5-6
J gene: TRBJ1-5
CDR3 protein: CASRSGINQPQHF

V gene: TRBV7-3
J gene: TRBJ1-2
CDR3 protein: CASSLNSYAASNYGYTF

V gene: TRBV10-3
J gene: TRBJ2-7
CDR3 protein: CATGTSGNSYEQYF

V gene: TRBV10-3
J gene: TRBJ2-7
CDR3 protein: CAISPMGRSYEQYF

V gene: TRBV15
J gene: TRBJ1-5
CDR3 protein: CATSREGRGHQPQHF

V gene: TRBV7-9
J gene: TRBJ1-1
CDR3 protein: CASSQTSPRAFF

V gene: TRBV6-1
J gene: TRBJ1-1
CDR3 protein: CASSEEAAAGHTEAFF

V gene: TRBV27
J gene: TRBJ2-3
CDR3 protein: CASSFRGTSGFPSTDTQYF

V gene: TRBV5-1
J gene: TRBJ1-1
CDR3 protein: CASNAGSEWNTEAFF

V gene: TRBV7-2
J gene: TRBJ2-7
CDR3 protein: CASSLGGKTYEQYF

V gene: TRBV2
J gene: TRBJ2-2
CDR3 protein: CASSEAGGQGASGELFF

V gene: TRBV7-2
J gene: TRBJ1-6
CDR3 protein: CASSLGSGGWLSPLHF

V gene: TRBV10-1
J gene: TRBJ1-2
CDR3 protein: CASSRDSRYYGYTF

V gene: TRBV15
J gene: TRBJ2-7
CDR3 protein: CATSRASQGSEQYF

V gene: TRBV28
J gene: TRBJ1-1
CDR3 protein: CASTRTGQNTEAFF

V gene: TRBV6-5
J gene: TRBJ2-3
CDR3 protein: CASSYTLAGDVDTQYF

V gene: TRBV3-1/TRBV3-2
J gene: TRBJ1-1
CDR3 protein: CASSQRGMFEAFF

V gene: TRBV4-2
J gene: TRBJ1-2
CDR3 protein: CASSQDGPIYRDGYTF

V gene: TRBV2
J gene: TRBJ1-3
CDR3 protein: CASRTHGTGAGNTIYF

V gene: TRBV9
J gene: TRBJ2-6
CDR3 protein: CASSVGGGSSGANVLTF

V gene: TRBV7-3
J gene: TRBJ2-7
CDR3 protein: CASSLTRSYEQYF

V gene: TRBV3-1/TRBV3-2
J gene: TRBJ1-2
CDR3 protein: CASSHPTADSPGDYGYTF

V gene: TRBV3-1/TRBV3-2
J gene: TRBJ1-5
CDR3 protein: CASSHGGASNQPQHF

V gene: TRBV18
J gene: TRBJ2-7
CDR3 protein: CASSQFISFSTYEQYF

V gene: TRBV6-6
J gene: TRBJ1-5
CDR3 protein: CASSFAVSNQPQHF

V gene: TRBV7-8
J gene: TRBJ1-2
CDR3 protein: CASSPTGYGYTF

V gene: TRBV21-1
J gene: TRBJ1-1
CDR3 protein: CASSKGARASMNTEAFF

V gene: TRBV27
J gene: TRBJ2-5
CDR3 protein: CASSAGTAFRETQYF

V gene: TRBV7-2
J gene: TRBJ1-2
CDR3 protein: CASSMWLTGGYTF

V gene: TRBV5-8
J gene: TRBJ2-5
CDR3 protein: CASSRDRQETQYF

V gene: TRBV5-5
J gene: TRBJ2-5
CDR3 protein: CASSLGDRVGETQYF

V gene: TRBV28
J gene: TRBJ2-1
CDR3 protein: CASRSGGSYNEQFF

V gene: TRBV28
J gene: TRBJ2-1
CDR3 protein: CAIKSPFYSYNEQFF

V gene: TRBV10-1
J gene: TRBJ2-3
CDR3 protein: CASDRISTDTQYF

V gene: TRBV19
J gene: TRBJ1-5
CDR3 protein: CASSPGGEQPQHF

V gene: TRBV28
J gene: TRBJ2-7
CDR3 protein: CASSLVPGSGYEQYF

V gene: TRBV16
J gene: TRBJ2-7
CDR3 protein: CASSQSNRGQYEQYF

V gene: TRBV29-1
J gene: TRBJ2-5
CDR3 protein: CSVEELAGTQYF

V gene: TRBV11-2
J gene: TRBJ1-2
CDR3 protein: CASSGDSRPDYGYTF

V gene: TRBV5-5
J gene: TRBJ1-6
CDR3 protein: CASSLSLYGTSYNSPLHF

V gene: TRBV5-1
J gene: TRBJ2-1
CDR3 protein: CASSLNRQGNEQFF

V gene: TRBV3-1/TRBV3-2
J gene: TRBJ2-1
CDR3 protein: CASSPSRRSGRIHEQFF

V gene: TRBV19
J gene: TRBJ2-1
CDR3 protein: CASMDGSSYNEQFF

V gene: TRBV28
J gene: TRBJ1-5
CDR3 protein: CASSLLSPYSNQPQHF

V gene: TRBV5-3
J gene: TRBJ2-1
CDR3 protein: CARSLSLAVLIPYNEQFF

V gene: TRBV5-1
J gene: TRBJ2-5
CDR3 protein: CASSGQGSQQETQYF

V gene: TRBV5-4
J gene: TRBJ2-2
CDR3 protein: CASSTRTAGELFF

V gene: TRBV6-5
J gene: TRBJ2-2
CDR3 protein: CASSRSAANTGELFF

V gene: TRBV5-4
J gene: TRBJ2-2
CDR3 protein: CASSFGTSGTPGTGELFF